These 20 T cell receptor beta chains originate from one sample sequenced in a study of CD8 T cells in ankylosing spondylitis. Study-wide results and caveats: A TCR beta motif of several highly homologous variants appeared characteristic of ankylosing spondylitis blood.

One entry per CDR3 protein, called by TCRdb with MiXCR from the 5' RACE reads. The data contain roughly 220,000 distinct CDR3 sequences, about 16% of them singletons. These TCRs' antigens remain unknown. The specimen sequenced was blood, either unsorted or a sorted T cell fraction (not recorded which). The origin of the receptors is a male donor with ankylosing spondylitis.

On this clonotype itself: This sequence may be a read error, since a much larger clone differs from it by one base. The chain recombines TRBV7-8 with TRBJ1-5; D is perhaps TRBD1 (5 bases). This CDR3 region has 12 residues. Germline CDR1 SGHVS, CDR2 FQNEAQ. The ends were cut back, 9 bases at V and 3 bases at J, with 9 bases in the middle. The DNA of the CDR3 is TGTGCCAGTAAGGGGCCCAATCAGCCCCAGCATTTT. Its protein product is CASKGPNQPQHF.

In its sample, this clonotype was seen a few times. This sequence joins TRBV3-1 and TRBJ1-3, with D tentatively TRBD1 (6 bases). The ends were cut back, 0 bases at V and 5 bases at J, with 14 bases in the middle. CDR1 is LGHDT, CDR2 YNNKEL, per germline (reference sequence). This CDR3 is 16 amino acids long. The CDR3 here is CASSQESRGWRNTIYF. The CDR3, as DNA: TGTGCCAGCAGCCAAGAGTCCAGGGGATGGAGAAACACCATATATTTT.

This clonotype was found a few times. The J gene is TRBJ2-3, the V gene TRBV30, with 10 bases identical to TRBD2. The CDR3 sequence is 15 residues long. The germline V gene has CDR1 GTSNPN and CDR2 SVGIG (reference sequence). V shed 5 bases and J 1 base; nucleotides not matched to a gene: 6. CDR3 in DNA: TGTGCCTGGGCCAGGGGGACTAGCGGCACAGATACGCAGTATTTT. Protein: CAWARGTSGTDTQYF.

The chain recombines TRBV6-6 with TRBJ2-1, with 11 bases matching TRBD2. Germline loops: CDR1 MNHNY, CDR2 SVGAGI (reference sequence). This CDR3 spans 13 amino acids. With 8 bases clipped from V and 6 bases from J, the junction kept 3 bases outside the gene matches. The CDR3 nucleotides read TGTGCCAGCGTAGCGGGAGGGCCCAATGAGCAGTTCTTC. Translation gives CASVAGGPNEQFF.

The rearrangement links TRBV5-6 to TRBJ1-2; D might be TRBD1 (6 bases). CDR3 length: 14 amino acids. Germline V gene lookup returns CDR1 SGHDT and CDR2 YYEEEE. Between the trimmed V and J ends, which lost 0 bases and 3 bases, there was a span of 9 bases. The CDR3 DNA sequence: TGTGCCAGCAGCTTGGGGGACACCCACTATGGCTACACCTTC. Amino acids: CASSLGDTHYGYTF. Supplemented by reference TRBV5-6 and TRBJ1-2, the full variable domain reads DAGVTQSPTHLIKTRGQQVTLRCSPKSGHDTVSWYQQALGQGPQFIFQYYEEEERQRGNFPDRFSGHQFPNYSSELNVNALLLGDSALYLCASSLGDTHYGYTFGSGTRLTVV.

This rearrangement joins TRBV6-2 or TRBV6-3 to TRBJ2-3, with 13 bases matching TRBD2. Germline CDR1 is MNHEY and CDR2 is SVGEGT. Losses at the gene ends were 6 bases for V and 3 bases for J; bases not matched to a gene: 6. This CDR3 region has 16 residues. The CDR3 loop reads CASSHGLAGATDTQYF. The CDR3 nucleotides read TGTGCCAGCAGCCATGGACTAGCGGGAGCAACAGATACGCAGTATTTT.

This chain links TRBV7-9 with TRBJ2-5; the match to TRBD2 covers 10 bases. Germline CDR1 and CDR2: SEHNR and FQNEAQ (reference sequence). This CDR3 region has 16 residues. The ends lost 4 bases at V and 7 bases at J; junction bases unmatched: 12. CDR3 sequence: CASSSLSGGALGTQYF. Here the CDR3 DNA reads TGTGCCAGCAGCTCCCTGAGCGGGGGGGCCCTCGGGACCCAGTACTTC.

This clonotype was counted between two and nine times. The chain uses TRBV6-5 and TRBJ2-7; D is uncertain. The CDR3 has 14 residues. V was trimmed by 0 bases and J by 3 bases, leaving 9 bases between them. Germline CDR1 and CDR2: MNHEY and SVGAGI. CDR3 DNA: TGTGCCAGCAGTTACTCCCCAGGCAACTACGAGCAGTACTTC. Residues: CASSYSPGNYEQYF.

This clonotype was found once. This chain joins TRBV28 and TRBJ1-1; TRBD1 aligns across 8 bases. The CDR3 has 15 residues. Germline lookup yields CDR1 MDHEN and CDR2 SYDVKM. With V trimmed by 4 bases and J by 3 bases, 7 bases remained unmatched. The CDR3 DNA reads TGTGCCAGCAGTTCCCTGGGACAGGCGGACACTGAAGCTTTCTTT. It translates to CASSSLGQADTEAFF.

The chain recombines TRBV12-5 with TRBJ2-3; no reliable D call. Germline CDR1 is LGHNT and CDR2 is FRNRAP. V lost 2 bases, J lost 6 bases, and 6 bases lay in between. The CDR3 is 12 residues long. The DNA of the CDR3 is TGTGCTAGTGGTTTGTATAAGGATACGCAGTATTTT. As protein: CASGLYKDTQYF. The full variable domain, in which reference TRBV12-5 and TRBJ2-3 provide the parts outside the CDR3, is DARVTQTPRHKVTEMGQEVTMRCQPILGHNTVFWYRQTMMQGLELLAYFRNRAPLDDSGMPKDRFSAEMPDATLATLKIQPSEPRDSAVYFCASGLYKDTQYFGPGTRLTVL.

This clonotype came up a few times. This chain connects TRBV20-1 to TRBJ2-2; 12 bases are a match to TRBD2. Trimming at V came to 0 bases and at J to 4 bases, leaving 9 bases not matched to a gene. Germline assignment: CDR1 DFQATT and CDR2 SNEGSKA (reference sequence). The CDR3 contains 18 residues. CDR3 nucleotide sequence: TGCAGTGCTAGAGAAAGTAGGACTAGCGGGACGGTCACCGGGGAGCTGTTTTTT. It translates to CSARESRTSGTVTGELFF.

This clonotype was counted between two and nine times. The rearrangement joins TRBV12-3 or TRBV12-4 to TRBJ1-2, with D possibly being TRBD1 (5 bases). CDR3 length equals 15 residues. Trimming took 6 bases from V and 0 from J, leaving 14 bases between them. CDR3 DNA: TGTGCCAGCAGCTCGCGTGAGGGGACTAACTATGGCTACACCTTC. Translated, it gives CASSSREGTNYGYTF.

The chain joins TRBV10-2 to TRBJ1-1; perhaps TRBD1 as D (5 bases). V lost 4 bases and J 1 base, leaving 10 bases between the germline ends. Germline CDR1 is WSHSY and CDR2 is SAAADI. The CDR3 has 14 amino acids. CDR3 DNA: TGCGCCAGCAGTGGCCCGACAGAGAACACTGAAGCTTTCTTT. Protein product: CASSGPTENTEAFF.

The V gene is TRBV25-1, the J gene TRBJ2-1; 7 bases are shared with TRBD2. This CDR3 contains 16 residues. Germline values: CDR1 MGHDK, CDR2 SYGVNS. The V gene end was trimmed by 3 bases and the J gene end by 3 bases; junction bases not matched to a gene: 8. CDR3 residues: CASSDSSGTLYNEQFF. The CDR3 nucleotides read TGTGCCAGCAGTGATTCTAGCGGAACCCTCTACAATGAGCAGTTCTTC.

The rearrangement uses TRBV29-1 and TRBJ2-1; D not resolved. The V end lost 0 bases, the J end lost 4 bases, and 16 bases lay between the germline ends. The CDR3 consists of 16 residues. In germline, CDR1 is SQVTM, CDR2 ANQGSEA. The CDR3 loop reads CSVEDLNQPSYNEQFF. CDR3 in DNA: TGCAGCGTTGAAGATCTGAATCAACCCTCGTACAATGAGCAGTTCTTC.

The chain recombines TRBV6-1 with TRBJ2-1; TRBD2 aligns across 9 bases. J was trimmed by 0 bases and V by 6 bases; bases with no gene match: 3. Germline V gives CDR1 MNHNS, CDR2 SASEGT. This CDR3 has 15 residues. The CDR3 bases are TGTGCCAGCAGGACAGCGGGAGGCTCCTACAATGAGCAGTTCTTC. Translated: CASRTAGGSYNEQFF.

V usage is TRBV29-1 and J usage is TRBJ1-2; TRBD1 agrees at 9 bases. V dropped 6 bases and J dropped 8; count of bases not matched to a gene: 10. This CDR3 has 13 residues. Per germline, CDR1 SQVTM and CDR2 ANQGSEA. The CDR3 region has the DNA TGCAGCGTCGCCGGACAGGGGTCCCTGGGCTACACCTTC. Its translation is CSVAGQGSLGYTF.

V is TRBV7-9 and J is TRBJ2-1; the D gene could be TRBD1 or TRBD2 (5 bases each). Between the trimmed V and J ends, which lost 5 bases and 2 bases, there was a span of 16 bases. The CDR3 loop spans 16 amino acids. Germline lookup yields CDR1 SEHNR and CDR2 FQNEAQ (reference sequence). This CDR3 reads CASSPPGAVPYNEQFF. The CDR3 DNA reads as TGTGCCAGCAGCCCGCCCGGGGCGGTGCCCTACAATGAGCAGTTCTTC. Full variable domain (missing parts from reference TRBV7-9 and TRBJ2-1): DTGVSQNPRHKITKRGQNVTFRCDPISEHNRLYWYRQTLGQGPEFLTYFQNEAQLEKSRLLSDRFSAERPKGSFSTLEIQRTEQGDSAMYLCASSPPGAVPYNEQFFGPGTRLTVL.

The rearrangement uses TRBV7-9 and TRBJ2-2; 7 nucleotides match TRBD1. The CDR3 runs to 15 residues. Germline trimming cut 5 bases from V and 5 bases from J; bases unmatched to any gene: 8. The germline CDR1 and CDR2 sequences are SEHNR and FQNEAQ (reference sequence). The DNA for the CDR3 is TGTGCCAGCAGCGTAATGCCGGACAGGACCGGGGAGCTGTTTTTT. This codes for CASSVMPDRTGELFF.

This clonotype has more than one count but fewer than ten. The rearrangement joins TRBV6-2 or TRBV6-3 to TRBJ2-7; D ambiguous. The CDR3 totals 14 residues. Germline V gives CDR1 MNHEY, CDR2 SVGEGT. V was trimmed by 0 bases and J by 2 bases, leaving 8 bases between them. CDR3 loop: CASSYSSEAYEQYF. The CDR3 region has the DNA TGTGCCAGCAGTTACTCGTCAGAGGCCTACGAGCAGTACTTC.